This entry lists 17 T cell receptor beta chains sequenced from one sample in a study of blood T cell repertoires in COVID-19. Libraries were prepared by immunoSEQ multiplex PCR; TCRdb keeps only in-frame clonotypes and omits some of them. The profile shows roughly 220,000 clones, 86% of them singletons. Source material: PBMCs or T cells enriched from blood (not recorded which). These receptors all come from a woman aged 40-49 years with acute COVID-19.

The rearrangement links TRBV6-2 or TRBV6-3 to TRBJ2-2; no reliable D call. The CDR3 runs 16 residues. Germline V CDR1 and CDR2: MNHEY, SVGEGT. V shed 2 bases and J shed 1 base, with 11 bases lying between them. The CDR3 region has the DNA TGTGCCAGCAGTTACCTTTCTCCCGTGAACACCGGGGAGCTGTTTTTT. As protein: CASSYLSPVNTGELFF.

The rearrangement joins TRBV7-2 to TRBJ2-2, with a possible D match to TRBD2 (6 bases). V lost 2 bases to trimming and J lost 4 bases, with 14 bases between them. The CDR3 spans 16 residues. CDR1 and CDR2 (germline): SGHTA, FQGNSA. The CDR3 here is CASSLQPGDGTGELFF. CDR3 nucleotide sequence: TGTGCCAGCAGCTTACAGCCGGGGGATGGCACCGGGGAGCTGTTTTTT.

This sequence joins TRBV19 and TRBJ1-2; possible D gene TRBD1, 5 bases. Germline V gene sequence: CDR1 LNHDA, CDR2 SQIVND (reference sequence). Trimming took 0 bases from V and 4 from J, leaving 9 bases between them. The CDR3 has 14 residues. CDR3 nucleotide sequence: TGTGCCAGTAGTATAGAGGGACTGGTCTATGGCTACACCTTC. Its protein product is CASSIEGLVYGYTF.

The chain links TRBV5-1 to TRBJ2-5; D gene unclear. The ends were cut back, 3 bases at V and 0 bases at J, with 18 bases in the middle. The CDR3 totals 17 residues. Germline CDR1 reads SGHRS; CDR2 reads YFSETQ. CDR3: CASSSPRPGAYQETQYF. The CDR3, as DNA: TGCGCCAGCAGCTCACCCCGGCCCGGAGCGTACCAAGAGACCCAGTACTTC. Complete variable domain (other parts from reference TRBV5-1 and TRBJ2-5): KAGVTQTPRYLIKTRGQQVTLSCSPISGHRSVSWYQQTPGQGLQFLFEYFSETQRNKGNFPGRFSGRQFSNSRSEMNVSTLELGDSALYLCASSSPRPGAYQETQYFGPGTRLLVL.

The V gene is TRBV6-2 or TRBV6-3, the J gene TRBJ2-7, with 15 bases fitting TRBD2. The V and J ends lost 2 bases and 8 bases, in that order; junction bases with no gene match: 4. Germline V gives CDR1 MNHEY, CDR2 SVGEGT. The CDR3 has 15 amino acids. CDR3 sequence (DNA): TGTGCCAGCAGTTACGGCGGACTAGCGGGGGGGCAGCAGTACTTC. Protein: CASSYGGLAGGQQYF.

This sequence joins TRBV30 and TRBJ1-2, with 7 bases identical to TRBD1. CDR3 length: 17 amino acids. J gave up 1 base and V 0 bases, and 11 bases lay outside the gene matches. Per germline, CDR1 GTSNPN and CDR2 SVGIG (reference sequence). CDR3 in DNA: TGTGCCTGGAGTGTCCCCCCTCCCGGGACAGTTAACTATGGCTACACCTTC. Its translation is CAWSVPPPGTVNYGYTF.

The J gene is TRBJ1-1, the V gene TRBV7-9; no firm D call. The CDR3 sequence is 10 residues long. Trimming stripped 3 bases from V and 7 bases from J, with 3 bases between. Germline CDR1 is SEHNR and CDR2 is FQNEAQ (reference sequence). CDR3 sequence: CASSFSEAFF. CDR3 sequence (DNA): TGTGCCAGCAGCTTTAGTGAAGCTTTCTTT.

The gene calls are TRBV19 and TRBJ1-3, with a tentative D call TRBD1 (5 bases). The CDR3 spans 13 residues. V was cut by 7 bases and J by 8 bases, with 15 bases left in between. CDR1 and CDR2 from the germline V gene are LNHDA and SQIVND (reference sequence). As DNA, the CDR3 is TGTGCCAGTACCCCCTACCAGGGCGACACCATATATTTT. It translates to CASTPYQGDTIYF.

The chain is built from TRBV10-3 and TRBJ1-3; D possibly corresponds to TRBD1 (5 bases). V lost 4 bases and J 0 bases, leaving 13 bases between the germline ends. CDR1 and CDR2 (germline): ENHRY, SYGVKD. The CDR3 consists of 16 residues. The CDR3 nucleotides read TGTGCCATCAGTGCCGATACAGGCATCTCTGGAAACACCATATATTTT. This encodes CAISADTGISGNTIYF.

The chain couples TRBV29-1 to TRBJ2-1, with 8 nucleotides matching TRBD2. Germline V lookup: CDR1 SQVTM, CDR2 ANQGSEA. This CDR3 spans 17 amino acids. The J segment lost 1 base and the V segment lost 1 base, leaving 9 bases of the junction unmatched. CDR3 nucleotides: TGCAGCGTTGAAGGGCTAGCGGGCCGAACTTCCTACAATGAGCAGTTCTTC. Translation: CSVEGLAGRTSYNEQFF.

In regard to this clone: Other DNA sequences in this specimen translate into the identical CDR3. V is TRBV5-1 and J is TRBJ2-7; D possibly corresponds to TRBD1 (6 bases). V dropped 0 bases and J dropped 2 bases, with 9 bases sitting between them. Germline CDR1 is SGHRS and CDR2 is YFSETQ. The length of the CDR3 is 14 residues. For the CDR3, the DNA is TGCGCCAGCAGCTTGGACGGACAGACCTACGAGCAGTACGTC. This encodes CASSLDGQTYEQYV.

The chain carries TRBV2 and TRBJ1-2, with 8 bases lining up with TRBD1. This CDR3 is built from 13 residues. Germline trimming cut 6 bases from V and 4 bases from J; bases unmatched to any gene: 4. In germline, CDR1 is SNHLY, CDR2 FYNNEI. The DNA of the CDR3 is TGTGCCAGCAGGCAAGGACAGGGCTATGGCTACACCTTC. This translates into CASRQGQGYGYTF.

This chain links TRBV2 with TRBJ2-7, with D possibly matching TRBD2 (6 bases). This CDR3 region has 12 residues. V was pared by 8 bases and J by 2 bases, with 10 bases between. Germline lookup yields CDR1 SNHLY and CDR2 FYNNEI. CDR3 amino acids: CASSSGAYEQYF. CDR3 DNA: TGTGCCAGCTCGTCGGGGGCCTACGAGCAGTACTTC.

The rearrangement joins TRBV2 to TRBJ1-1, with D possibly being TRBD1 (6 bases). V was pared by 4 bases and J by 4 bases, with 13 bases between. The CDR3 length is 14 residues. CDR1 SNHLY and CDR2 FYNNEI come from the germline V gene. CDR3 protein: CASSVIGGSTEAFF. The CDR3 nucleotides are TGTGCCAGCAGTGTCATAGGGGGAAGCACTGAAGCTTTCTTT.

This clone was detected only a few times. The chain couples TRBV27 to TRBJ1-1; perhaps TRBD1 as D (6 bases). Per the germline V gene, CDR1 is MNHEY and CDR2 is SMNVEV (reference sequence). V was pared by 4 bases and J by 1 base, with 13 bases between. This CDR3 region has 15 residues. The CDR3 coding sequence is TGTGCCAGCAGTTCGGTCAGGGGAGCGAACACTGAAGCTTTCTTT. It yields the protein CASSSVRGANTEAFF.

The rearrangement uses TRBV11-3 and TRBJ2-1; tentatively, D is TRBD2 (6 bases). CDR3 length: 17 residues. V was clipped by 1 base and J by 0 bases, with 13 bases between them. The germline gives CDR1 SGHNT, CDR2 YENEEA. The CDR3 nucleotides are TGTGCCAGCAGCTTAGTGTTGGCGGGGCGCTCCTACAATGAGCAGTTCTTC. Protein sequence: CASSLVLAGRSYNEQFF.

CDR3 DNA: TGTGCCAGCAGCTTGCCAGCGACGGATGGCTACACCTTC. Its translation: CASSLPATDGYTF. The chain links TRBV5-6 to TRBJ1-2; no definite D call. This CDR3 has 13 amino acids. V lost 1 base and J 6 bases, leaving 10 bases between the germline ends. Per germline, CDR1 SGHDT and CDR2 YYEEEE.